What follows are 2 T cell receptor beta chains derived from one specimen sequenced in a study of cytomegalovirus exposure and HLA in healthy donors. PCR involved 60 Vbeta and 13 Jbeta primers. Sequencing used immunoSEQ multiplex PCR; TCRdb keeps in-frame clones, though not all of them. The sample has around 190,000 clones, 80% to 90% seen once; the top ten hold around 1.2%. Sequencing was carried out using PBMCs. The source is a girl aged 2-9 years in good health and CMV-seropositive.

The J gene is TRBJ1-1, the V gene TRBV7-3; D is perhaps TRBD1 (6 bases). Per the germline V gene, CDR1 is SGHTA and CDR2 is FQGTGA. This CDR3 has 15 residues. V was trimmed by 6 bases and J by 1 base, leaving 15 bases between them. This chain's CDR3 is CASRLVGTPNTEAFF. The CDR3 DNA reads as TGTGCCAGCAGGCTCGTGGGGACACCGAACACTGAAGCTTTCTTT.

CDR3 nucleotide sequence: TGTGCCAGCAGCTTAAGGGACAGGCCCTACGAGCAGTACTTC. Protein sequence: CASSLRDRPYEQYF. This chain links TRBV7-6 with TRBJ2-7; 8 nucleotides align to TRBD1. V shed 2 bases, J shed 2 bases, and the junction held 2 bases outside the gene matches. Germline V gives CDR1 SGHVS, CDR2 FNYEAQ. The CDR3 spans 14 residues.